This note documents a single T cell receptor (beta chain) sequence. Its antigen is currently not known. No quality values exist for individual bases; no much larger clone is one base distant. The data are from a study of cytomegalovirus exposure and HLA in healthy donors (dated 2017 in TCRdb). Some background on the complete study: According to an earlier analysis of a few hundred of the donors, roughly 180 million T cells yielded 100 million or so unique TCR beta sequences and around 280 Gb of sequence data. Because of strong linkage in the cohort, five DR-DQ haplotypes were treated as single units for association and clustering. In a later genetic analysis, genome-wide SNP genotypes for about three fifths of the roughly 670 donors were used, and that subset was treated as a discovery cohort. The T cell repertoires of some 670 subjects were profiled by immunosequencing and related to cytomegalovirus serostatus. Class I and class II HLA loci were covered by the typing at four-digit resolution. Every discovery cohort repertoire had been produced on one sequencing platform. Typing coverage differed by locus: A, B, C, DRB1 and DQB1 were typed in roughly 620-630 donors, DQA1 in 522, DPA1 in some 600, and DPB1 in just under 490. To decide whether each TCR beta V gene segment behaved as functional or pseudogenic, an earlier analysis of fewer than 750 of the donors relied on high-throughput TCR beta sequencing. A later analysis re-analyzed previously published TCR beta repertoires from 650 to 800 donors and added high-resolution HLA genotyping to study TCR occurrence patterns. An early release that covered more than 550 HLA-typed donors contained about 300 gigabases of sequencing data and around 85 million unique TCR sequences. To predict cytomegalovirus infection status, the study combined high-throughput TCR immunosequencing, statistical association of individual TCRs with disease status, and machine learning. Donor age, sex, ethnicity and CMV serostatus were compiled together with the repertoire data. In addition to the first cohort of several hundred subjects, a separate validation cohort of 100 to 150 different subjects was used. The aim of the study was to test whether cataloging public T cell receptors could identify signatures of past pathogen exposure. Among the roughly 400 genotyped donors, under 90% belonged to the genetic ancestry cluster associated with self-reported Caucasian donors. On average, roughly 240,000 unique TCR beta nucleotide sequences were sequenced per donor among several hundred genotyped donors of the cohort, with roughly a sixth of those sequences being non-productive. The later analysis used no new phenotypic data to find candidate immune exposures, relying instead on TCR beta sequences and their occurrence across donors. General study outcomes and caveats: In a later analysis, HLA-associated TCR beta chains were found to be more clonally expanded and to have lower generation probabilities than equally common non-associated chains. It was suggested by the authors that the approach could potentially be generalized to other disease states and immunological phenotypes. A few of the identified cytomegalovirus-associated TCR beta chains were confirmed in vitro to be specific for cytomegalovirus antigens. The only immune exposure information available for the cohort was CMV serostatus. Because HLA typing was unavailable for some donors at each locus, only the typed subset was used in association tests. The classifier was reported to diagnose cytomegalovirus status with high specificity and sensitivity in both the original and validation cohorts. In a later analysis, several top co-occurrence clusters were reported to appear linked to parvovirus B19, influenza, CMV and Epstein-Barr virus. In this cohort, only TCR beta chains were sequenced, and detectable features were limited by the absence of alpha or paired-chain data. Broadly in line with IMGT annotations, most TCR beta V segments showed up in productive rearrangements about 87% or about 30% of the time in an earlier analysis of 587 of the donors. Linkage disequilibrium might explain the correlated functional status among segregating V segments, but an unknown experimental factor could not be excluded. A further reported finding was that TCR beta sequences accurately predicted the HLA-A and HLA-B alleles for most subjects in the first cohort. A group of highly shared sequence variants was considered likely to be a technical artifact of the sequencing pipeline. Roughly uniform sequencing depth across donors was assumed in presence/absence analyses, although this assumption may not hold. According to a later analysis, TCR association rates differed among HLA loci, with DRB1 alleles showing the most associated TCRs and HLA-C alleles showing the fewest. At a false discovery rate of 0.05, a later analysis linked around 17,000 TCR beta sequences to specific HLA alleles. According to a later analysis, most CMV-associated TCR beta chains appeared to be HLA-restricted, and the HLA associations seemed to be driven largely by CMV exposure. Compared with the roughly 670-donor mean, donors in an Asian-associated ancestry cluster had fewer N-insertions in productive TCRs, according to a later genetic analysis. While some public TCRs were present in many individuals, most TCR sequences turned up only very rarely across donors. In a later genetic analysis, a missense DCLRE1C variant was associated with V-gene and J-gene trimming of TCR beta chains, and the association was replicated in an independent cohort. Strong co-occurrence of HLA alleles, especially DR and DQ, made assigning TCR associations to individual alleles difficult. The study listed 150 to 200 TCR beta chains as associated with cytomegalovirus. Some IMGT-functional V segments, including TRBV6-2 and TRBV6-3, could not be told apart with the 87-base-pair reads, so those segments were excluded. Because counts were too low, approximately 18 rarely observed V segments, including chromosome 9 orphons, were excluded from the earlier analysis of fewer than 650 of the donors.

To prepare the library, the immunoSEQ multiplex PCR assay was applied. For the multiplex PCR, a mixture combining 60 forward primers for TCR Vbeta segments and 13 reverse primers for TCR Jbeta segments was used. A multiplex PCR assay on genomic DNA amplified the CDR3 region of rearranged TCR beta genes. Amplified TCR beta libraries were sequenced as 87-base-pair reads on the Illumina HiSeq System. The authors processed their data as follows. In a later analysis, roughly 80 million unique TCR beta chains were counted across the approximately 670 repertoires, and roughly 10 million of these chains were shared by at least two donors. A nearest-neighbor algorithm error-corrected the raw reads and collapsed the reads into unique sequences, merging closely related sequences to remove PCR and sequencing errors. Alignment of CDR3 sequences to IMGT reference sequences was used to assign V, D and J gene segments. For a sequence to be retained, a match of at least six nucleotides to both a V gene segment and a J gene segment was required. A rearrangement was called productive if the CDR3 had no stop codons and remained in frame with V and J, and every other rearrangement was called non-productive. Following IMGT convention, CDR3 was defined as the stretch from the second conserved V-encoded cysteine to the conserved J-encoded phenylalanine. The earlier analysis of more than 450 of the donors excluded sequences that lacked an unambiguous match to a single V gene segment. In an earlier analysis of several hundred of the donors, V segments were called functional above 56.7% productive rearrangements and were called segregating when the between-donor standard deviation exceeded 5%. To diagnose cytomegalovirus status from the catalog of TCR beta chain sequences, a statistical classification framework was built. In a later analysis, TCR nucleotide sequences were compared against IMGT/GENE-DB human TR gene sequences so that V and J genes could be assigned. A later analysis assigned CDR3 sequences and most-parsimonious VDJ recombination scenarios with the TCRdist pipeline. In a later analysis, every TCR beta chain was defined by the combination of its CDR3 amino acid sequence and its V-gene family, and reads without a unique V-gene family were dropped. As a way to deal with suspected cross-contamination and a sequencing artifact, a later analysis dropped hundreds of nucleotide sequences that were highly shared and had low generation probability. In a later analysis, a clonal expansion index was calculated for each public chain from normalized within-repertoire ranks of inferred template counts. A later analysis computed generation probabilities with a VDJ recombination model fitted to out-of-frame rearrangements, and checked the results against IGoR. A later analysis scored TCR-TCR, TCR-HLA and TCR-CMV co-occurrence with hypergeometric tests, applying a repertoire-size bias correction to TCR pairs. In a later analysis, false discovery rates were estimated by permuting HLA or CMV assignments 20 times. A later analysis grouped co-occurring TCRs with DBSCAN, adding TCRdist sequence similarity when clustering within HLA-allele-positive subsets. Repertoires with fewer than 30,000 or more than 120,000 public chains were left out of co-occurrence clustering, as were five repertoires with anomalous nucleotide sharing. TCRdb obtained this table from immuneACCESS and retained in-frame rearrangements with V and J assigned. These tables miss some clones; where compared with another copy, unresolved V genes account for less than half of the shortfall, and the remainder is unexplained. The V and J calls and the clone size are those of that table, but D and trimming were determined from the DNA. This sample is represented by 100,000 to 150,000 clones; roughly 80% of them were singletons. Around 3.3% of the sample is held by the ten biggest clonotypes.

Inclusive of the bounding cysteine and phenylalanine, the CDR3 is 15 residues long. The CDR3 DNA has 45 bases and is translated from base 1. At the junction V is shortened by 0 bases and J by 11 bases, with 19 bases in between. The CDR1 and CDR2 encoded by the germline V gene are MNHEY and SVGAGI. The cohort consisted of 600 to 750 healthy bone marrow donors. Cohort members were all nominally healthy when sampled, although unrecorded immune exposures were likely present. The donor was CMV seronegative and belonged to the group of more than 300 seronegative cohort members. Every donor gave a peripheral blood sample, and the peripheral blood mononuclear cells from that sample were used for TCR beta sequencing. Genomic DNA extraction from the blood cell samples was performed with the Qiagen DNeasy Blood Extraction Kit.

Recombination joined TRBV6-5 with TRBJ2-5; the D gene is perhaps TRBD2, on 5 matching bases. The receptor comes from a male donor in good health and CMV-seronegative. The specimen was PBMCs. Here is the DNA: TGTGCCAGCAGTTACTCCCCCTCTGTTCCTTGGGAGCAGTACTTC. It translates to CASSYSPSVPWEQYF.